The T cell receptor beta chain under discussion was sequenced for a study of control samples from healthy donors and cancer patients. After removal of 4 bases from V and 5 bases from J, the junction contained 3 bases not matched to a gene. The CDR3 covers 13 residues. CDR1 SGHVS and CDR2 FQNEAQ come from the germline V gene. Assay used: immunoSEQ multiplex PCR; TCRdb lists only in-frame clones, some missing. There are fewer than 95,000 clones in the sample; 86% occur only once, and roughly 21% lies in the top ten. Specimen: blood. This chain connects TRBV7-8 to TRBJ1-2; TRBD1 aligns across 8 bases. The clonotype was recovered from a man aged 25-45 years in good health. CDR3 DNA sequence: TGTGCCAGCAGCTGGGACAGGAATTATGGCTACACCTTC. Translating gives CASSWDRNYGYTF. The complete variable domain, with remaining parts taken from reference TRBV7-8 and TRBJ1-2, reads GAGVSQSPRYKVAKRGQDVALRCDPISGHVSLFWYQQALGQGPEFLTYFQNEAQLDKSGLPSDRFFAERPEGSVSTLKIQRTQQEDSAVYLCASSWDRNYGYTFGSGTRLTVV.